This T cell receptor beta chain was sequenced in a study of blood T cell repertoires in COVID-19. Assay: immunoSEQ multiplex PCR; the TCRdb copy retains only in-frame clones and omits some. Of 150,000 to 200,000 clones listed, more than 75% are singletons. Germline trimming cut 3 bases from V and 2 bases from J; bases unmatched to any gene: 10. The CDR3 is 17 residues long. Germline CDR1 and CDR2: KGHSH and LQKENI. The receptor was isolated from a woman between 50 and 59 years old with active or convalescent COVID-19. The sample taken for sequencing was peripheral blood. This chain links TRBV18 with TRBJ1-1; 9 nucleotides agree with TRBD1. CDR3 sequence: CASSPSTGGRGNTEAFF. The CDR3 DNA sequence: TGTGCCAGCTCACCGTCCACAGGGGGCCGAGGAAACACTGAAGCTTTCTTT. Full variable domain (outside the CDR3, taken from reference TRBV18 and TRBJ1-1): NAGVMQNPRHLVRRRGQEARLRCSPMKGHSHVYWYRQLPEEGLKFMVYLQKENIIDESGMPKERFSAEFPKEGPSILRIQQVVRGDSAAYFCASSPSTGGRGNTEAFFGQGTRLTVV.